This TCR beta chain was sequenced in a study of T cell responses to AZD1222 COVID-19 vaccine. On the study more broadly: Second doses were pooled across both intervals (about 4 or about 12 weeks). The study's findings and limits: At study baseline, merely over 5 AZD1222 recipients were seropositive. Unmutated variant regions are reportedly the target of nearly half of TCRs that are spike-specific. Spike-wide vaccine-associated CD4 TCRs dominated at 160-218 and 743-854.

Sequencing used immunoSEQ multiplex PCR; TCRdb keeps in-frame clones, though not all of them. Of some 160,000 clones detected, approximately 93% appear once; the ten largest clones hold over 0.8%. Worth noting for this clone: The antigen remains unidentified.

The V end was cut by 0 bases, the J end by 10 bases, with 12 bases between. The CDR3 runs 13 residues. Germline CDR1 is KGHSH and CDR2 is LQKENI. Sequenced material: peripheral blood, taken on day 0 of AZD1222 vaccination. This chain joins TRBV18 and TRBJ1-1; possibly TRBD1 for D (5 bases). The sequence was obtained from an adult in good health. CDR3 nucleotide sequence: TGTGCCAGCTCACCACCGAATGACAGTCCAGCTTTCTTT. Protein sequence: CASSPPNDSPAFF.